Listed below are T cell receptor beta chains from one sample, sequenced in a study of early T cells in non-severe SARS-CoV-2 infection. TCRdb itself ran the 5' RACE reads through MiXCR, one entry per CDR3 protein. The sample lists tens of thousands of distinct CDR3 sequences; around 3% were seen once. The sequencing input was whole blood. These receptors were obtained from an adult who was a healthcare worker with PCR-confirmed SARS-CoV-2 infection or an uninfected control (not recorded which). Both conserved end residues are part of each CDR3. Each record gives: J gene, D gene, clone size, V gene, CDR3 DNA, CDR3 protein. A D gene is named only where the DNA matches it firmly. A row's size may be missing; if present it is once, few, many or a size class.

TRBJ2-5	TRBD1	.	TRBV18	TGTGCCAGCGAGCCTCCCAAGGGACAGGGAGGAGAGACCCAGTACTTC	CASEPPKGQGGETQYF
TRBJ1-5	.	many	TRBV4-2	TGTGCCAGCAGCCAAGAATCGACAGCCTTAGGTTCCCCCCAGCATTTT	CASSQESTALGSPQHF
TRBJ2-3	.	.	TRBV5-1	TGCGCCAGCAGCTTGAGCGGAGGAGATACGCAGTATTTT	CASSLSGGDTQYF
TRBJ1-1	.	many	TRBV21-1	TGTGCCAGCAGCAAAGCGACGGCCATGAACACTGAAGCTTTCTTT	CASSKATAMNTEAFF
TRBJ2-5	.	many	TRBV5-1	TGCGCCAGCAGCTTGTCACCACAGATAAAAGAGACCCAGTACTTC	CASSLSPQIKETQYF
TRBJ1-4	.	few	TRBV2	TGTGCCAGTGGAATTCAGGGAACTAATGAAAAACTGTTTTTT	CASGIQGTNEKLFF
TRBJ2-2	TRBD1	many	TRBV11-2	TGTGCCAGCAGCTTACAACAGGGGCCCGCCACCGGGGAGCTGTTTTTT	CASSLQQGPATGELFF
TRBJ1-2	TRBD1	many	TRBV5-1	TGCGCCAGCAGCTTGGAGGGACAGGGGATGGATGGCTACACCTTC	CASSLEGQGMDGYTF
TRBJ1-1	.	many	TRBV10-3	TGTGCCATCAGACGGACGGGGGGGAACACTGAAGCTTTCTTT	CAIRRTGGNTEAFF
TRBJ2-6	.	many	TRBV12-3/TRBV12-4	TGTGCCAGCACCTTAAGGGCCGGGGCCAACGTCCTGACTTTC	CASTLRAGANVLTF
TRBJ1-1	TRBD1	many	TRBV19	TGTGCCAGTAGTCCCTGGACAGGGCCGAACACTGAAGCTTTCTTT	CASSPWTGPNTEAFF
TRBJ1-5	.	many	TRBV12-3/TRBV12-4	TGTGCCAGCAGTCCCTCGGGACGGGTTAGCAATCAGCCCCAGCATTTT	CASSPSGRVSNQPQHF
TRBJ2-3	TRBD2	few	TRBV7-2	TGTGCCAGCAGCTTAATTGGAGCGGGGGGGACAGATACGCAGTATTTT	CASSLIGAGGTDTQYF
TRBJ1-6	.	many	TRBV3-1	TGTGCCAGCAGCCAAGGGGGTTCTGGATCCCTCCACTTT	CASSQGGSGSLHF
TRBJ2-2	.	many	TRBV3-1	TGTGCCAGCAGCCACGGCGGTGGCCACGGGGAGCTGTTTTTT	CASSHGGGHGELFF
TRBJ2-3	.	many	TRBV12-3/TRBV12-4	TGTGCCAGCAGTTTTCAGGTTTTGGGGGGTACAGATACGCAGTATTTT	CASSFQVLGGTDTQYF
TRBJ2-5	TRBD2	many	TRBV20-1	TGCAGTGCCACACACGGGACTAGCCTTCAAGAGACCCAGTACTTC	CSATHGTSLQETQYF
TRBJ2-1	.	many	TRBV6-5	TGTGCCAGCACCTTCCCTGCCCTGGGGGGTTTCTGCCTTGGGTTCTTC	CASTFPALGGFCLGFF
TRBJ1-2	.	many	TRBV11-2	TGTGCCAGCAGCTTAGTGATGACAGGAGAGTATGGCTACACCTTC	CASSLVMTGEYGYTF
TRBJ1-2	.	medium-sized	TRBV12-5	TGTGCTAGTGGTTTGGCCCCGGCTGGTCCACTCTATGGCTACACCTTC	CASGLAPAGPLYGYTF
TRBJ1-6	.	many	TRBV3-1	TGTGCCAGCAGCCAAGTACAGGGCAATTCACCCCTCCACTTT	CASSQVQGNSPLHF
TRBJ2-5	.	many	TRBV5-4	TGTGCCAGCAGCACGGGCGCCCAAGAGACCCAGTACTTC	CASSTGAQETQYF
TRBJ2-1	.	.	TRBV12-3/TRBV12-4	TGTGCCAGCAAGAGCTCCTACAATGAGCAGTTCTTC	CASKSSYNEQFF